This T cell receptor beta chain derives from a study of cytomegalovirus exposure and HLA in healthy donors (dated by TCRdb to about 2017). A note on the overall study: A later analysis indicated that the 100 to 150 validation repertoires were generated on the platform also employed for the approximately 700 repertoires of the first cohort. The study aimed to test whether signatures of past pathogen exposure could be identified by cataloging public T cell receptors. Along with the approximately 620-subject first cohort, a separate validation cohort of over a hundred different subjects was used. To predict cytomegalovirus infection status, the study brought together high-throughput TCR immunosequencing, statistical association of individual TCRs with disease status, and machine learning.

Donors formed part of the validation cohort, which comprised fewer than 150 subjects and was distinct from the first cohort of under 800 subjects. Via the germline V gene, CDR1 is MGHRA and CDR2 YSYEKL. The CDR3 runs 15 amino acids, cysteine and phenylalanine included. Only the CDR3 part of the read is kept: 45 bases, read in frame from the first base. V drops 4 bases and J drops 0 bases, leaving 10 bases in between. The research as a whole found: A later analysis lacked HLA typing for the validation cohort, so it scored co-occurrence in that cohort across all 110 or so repertoires. Subsequent analysis determined that TCRs grouped into clusters in the first cohort also showed a tendency toward co-occurrence across the approximately 120 validation repertoires, and about 93% of cluster scores exceeded 0. It was suggested by the authors that the approach could potentially be generalized to other disease states and immunological phenotypes. A total of 150 or so TCR beta chains were listed by the study as associated with cytomegalovirus. A few of the identified cytomegalovirus-associated TCR beta chains were confirmed in vitro to be specific for cytomegalovirus antigens. Most TCR sequences were seen in very few donors, while some public TCRs were found in many individuals. The classifier was reported to diagnose cytomegalovirus status with high specificity and sensitivity in both the original cohort and the validation cohort.

Library prep was done by the immunoSEQ multiplex PCR assay. The authors processed their data as follows. A statistical classification framework was developed to diagnose cytomegalovirus status using the catalog of TCR beta chain sequences. TCRdb provides this immuneACCESS table in a form limited to in-frame rearrangements. Some clones are lacking; in checked studies, under half of them reflect an unresolved V gene, and why the rest are absent is not known. V and J calls and clone size are copied from that table; D and trimming were computed from the DNA. Present in this sample are 55,000 to 70,000 clones, roughly 90% of which were seen just once. Of the sample, over 2% falls within the top ten clones. On this clone itself: Its antigen is unknown. No much larger clone exists at a distance of one base, and base qualities are not known.

The receptor's source is a woman in her 30s in good health and CMV-seronegative. The material sequenced was PBMCs. The chain uses TRBV4-1 and TRBJ2-1; D gene: possibly TRBD2, on 5 matching bases. The CDR3 region has the sequence CASSLRDSSYNEQFF. Read as DNA, the sequence is TGCGCCAGCAGCCTTCGGGATAGCTCCTACAATGAGCAGTTCTTC.